The clone carrying this TCR beta chain has only a few counts. As yet, its antigen is unknown. The study, taken as a whole, reports: Tumor Tregs overlapped most with tumor, then blood, naive CD4+ cells.

Full-length variable regions came from constant-region reverse primers plus semi-nested Nested Universal Primer A PCR. MiXCR, applied by TCRdb to the 5' RACE reads, yields one record per CDR3 protein. The data hold about 43,000 distinct CDR3 sequences, with roughly 27% observed a single time. CDR1 SGHRS and CDR2 YFSETQ come from the germline V gene. The CDR3 covers 14 residues. Trimming at V came to 0 bases and at J to 2 bases, leaving 2 bases not matched to a gene. This clonotype was sampled from a female donor with breast cancer. The gene calls are TRBV5-1 and TRBJ2-7, with TRBD2 matching over 7 bases. Sequencing was performed on memory CD4+ T cells sorted from a lymph node. As for subset: memory CD4+ T cells, CD4+CD45RO+CD25-. CDR3 in amino acids: CASSLAGGAYEQYF. CDR3 sequence (DNA): TGCGCCAGCAGCTTGGCGGGGGGTGCCTACGAGCAGTACTTC.